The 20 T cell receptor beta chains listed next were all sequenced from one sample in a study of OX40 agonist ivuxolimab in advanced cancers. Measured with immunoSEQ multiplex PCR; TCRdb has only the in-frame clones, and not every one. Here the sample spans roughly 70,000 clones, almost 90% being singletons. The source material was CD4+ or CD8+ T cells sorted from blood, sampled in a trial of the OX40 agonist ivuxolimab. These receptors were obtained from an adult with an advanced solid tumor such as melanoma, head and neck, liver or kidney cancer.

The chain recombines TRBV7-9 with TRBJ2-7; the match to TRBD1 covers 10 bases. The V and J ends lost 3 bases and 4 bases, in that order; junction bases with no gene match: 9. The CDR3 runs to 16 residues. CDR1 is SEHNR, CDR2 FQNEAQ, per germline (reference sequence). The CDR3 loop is CASSFPSTGGRYEQYF. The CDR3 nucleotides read TGTGCCAGCAGCTTTCCCTCGACAGGGGGCAGGTACGAGCAGTACTTC.

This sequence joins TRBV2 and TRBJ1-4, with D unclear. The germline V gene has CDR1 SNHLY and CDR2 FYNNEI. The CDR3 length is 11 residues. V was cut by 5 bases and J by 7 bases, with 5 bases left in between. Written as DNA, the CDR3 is TGTGCCAGCAGTTTCGCTGAAAAACTGTTTTTT. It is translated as CASSFAEKLFF. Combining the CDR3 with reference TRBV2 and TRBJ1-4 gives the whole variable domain EPEVTQTPSHQVTQMGQEVILRCVPISNHLYFYWYRQILGQKVEFLVSFYNNEISEKSEIFDDQFSVERPDGSNFTLKIRSTKLEDSAMYFCASSFAEKLFFGSGTQLSVL.

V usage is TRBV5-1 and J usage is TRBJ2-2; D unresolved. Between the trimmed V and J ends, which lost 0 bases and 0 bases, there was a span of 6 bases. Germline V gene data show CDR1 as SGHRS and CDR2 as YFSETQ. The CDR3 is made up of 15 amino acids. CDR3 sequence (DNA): TGCGCCAGCAGCTTGGCCGTGACGAACACCGGGGAGCTGTTTTTT. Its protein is CASSLAVTNTGELFF.

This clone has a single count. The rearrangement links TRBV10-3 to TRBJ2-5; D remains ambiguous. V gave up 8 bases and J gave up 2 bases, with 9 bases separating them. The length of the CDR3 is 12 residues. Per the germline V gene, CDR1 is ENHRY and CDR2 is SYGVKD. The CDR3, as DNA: TGTGCCATCGCCGACCGACAAGAGACCCAGTACTTC. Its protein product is CAIADRQETQYF.

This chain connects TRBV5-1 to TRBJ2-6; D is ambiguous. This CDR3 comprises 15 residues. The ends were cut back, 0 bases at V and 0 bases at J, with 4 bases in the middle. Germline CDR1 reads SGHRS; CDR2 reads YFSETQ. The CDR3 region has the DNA TGCGCCAGCAGCTTGGATGTCTCTGGGGCCAACGTCCTGACTTTC. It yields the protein CASSLDVSGANVLTF.

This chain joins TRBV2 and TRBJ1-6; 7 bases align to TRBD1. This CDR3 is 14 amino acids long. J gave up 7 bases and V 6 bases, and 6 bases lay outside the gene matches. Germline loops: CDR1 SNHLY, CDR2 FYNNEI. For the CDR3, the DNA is TGTGCCAGCAGCTCAGACAGGGCCAATTCACCCCTCCACTTT. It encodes CASSSDRANSPLHF.

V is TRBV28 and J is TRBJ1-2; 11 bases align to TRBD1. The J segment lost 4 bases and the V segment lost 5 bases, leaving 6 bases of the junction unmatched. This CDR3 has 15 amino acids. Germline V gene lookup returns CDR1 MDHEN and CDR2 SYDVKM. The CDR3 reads CASSMTGQGGYGYTF. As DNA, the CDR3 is TGTGCCAGCAGTATGACGGGACAGGGGGGCTATGGCTACACCTTC.

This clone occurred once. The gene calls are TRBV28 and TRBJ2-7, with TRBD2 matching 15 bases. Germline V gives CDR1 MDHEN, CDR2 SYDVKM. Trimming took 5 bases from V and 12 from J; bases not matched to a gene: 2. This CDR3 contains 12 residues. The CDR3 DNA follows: TGTGCCAGCAGTCCGGGACTAGCGGGAGGGTACTTC. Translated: CASSPGLAGGYF.

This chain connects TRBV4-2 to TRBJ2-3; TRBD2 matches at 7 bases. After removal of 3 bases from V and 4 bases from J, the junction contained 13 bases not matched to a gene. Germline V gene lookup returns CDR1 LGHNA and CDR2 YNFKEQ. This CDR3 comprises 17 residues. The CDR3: CASSHPRGGSGSDTQYF. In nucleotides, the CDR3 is TGTGCCAGCAGCCATCCACGCGGCGGGAGTGGGTCAGATACGCAGTATTTT.

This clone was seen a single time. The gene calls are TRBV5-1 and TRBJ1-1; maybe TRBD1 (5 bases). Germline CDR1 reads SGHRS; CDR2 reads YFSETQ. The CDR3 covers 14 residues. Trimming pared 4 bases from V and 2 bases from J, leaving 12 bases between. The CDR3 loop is CASSVDSQNTEAFF. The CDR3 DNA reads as TGCGCCAGCAGCGTTGACAGCCAAAACACTGAAGCTTTCTTT.

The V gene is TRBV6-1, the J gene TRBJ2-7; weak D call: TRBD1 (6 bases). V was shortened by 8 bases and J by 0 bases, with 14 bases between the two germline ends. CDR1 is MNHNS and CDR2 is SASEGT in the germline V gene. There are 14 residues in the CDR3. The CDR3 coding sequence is TGTGCCAGCTCCTTACAGGGATCCTCCTACGAGCAGTACTTC. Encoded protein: CASSLQGSSYEQYF.

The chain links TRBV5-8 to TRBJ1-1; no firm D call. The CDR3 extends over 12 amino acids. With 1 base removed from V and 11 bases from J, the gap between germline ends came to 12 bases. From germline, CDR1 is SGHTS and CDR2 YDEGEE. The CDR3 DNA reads TGTGCCAGCAGCTTGTACCCCGGATGGGCTTTCTTT. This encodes CASSLYPGWAFF.

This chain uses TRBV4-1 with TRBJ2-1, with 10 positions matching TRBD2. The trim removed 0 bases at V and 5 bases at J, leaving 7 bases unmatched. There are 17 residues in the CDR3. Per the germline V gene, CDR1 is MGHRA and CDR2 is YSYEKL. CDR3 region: CASSQDGIAGGDNEQFF. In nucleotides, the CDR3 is TGCGCCAGCAGCCAAGACGGAATAGCGGGGGGTGACAATGAGCAGTTCTTC.

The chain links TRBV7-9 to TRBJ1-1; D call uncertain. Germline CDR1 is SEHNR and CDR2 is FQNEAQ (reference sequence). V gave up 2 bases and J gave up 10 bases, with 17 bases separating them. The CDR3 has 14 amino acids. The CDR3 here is CASSLPPLTRGAFF. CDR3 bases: TGTGCCAGCAGCTTACCCCCCCTGACACGGGGAGCTTTCTTT.

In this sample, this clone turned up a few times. The CDR3 nucleotides read TGTGCCAGCAGTCGGTCGGCAGGGCTCTACAATGAGCAGTTCTTC. Its translation: CASSRSAGLYNEQFF. The V gene is TRBV2, the J gene TRBJ2-1; perhaps TRBD1 as D (5 bases). The CDR3 runs 15 residues. In germline, CDR1 is SNHLY, CDR2 FYNNEI. V was cut by 5 bases and J by 3 bases, with 14 bases left in between.

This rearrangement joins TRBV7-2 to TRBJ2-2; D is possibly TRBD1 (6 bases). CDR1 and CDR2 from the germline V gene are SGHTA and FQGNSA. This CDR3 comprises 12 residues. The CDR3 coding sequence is TGTGACCCGGGACACGACACCGGGGAGCTGTTTTTT. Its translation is CDPGHDTGELFF.

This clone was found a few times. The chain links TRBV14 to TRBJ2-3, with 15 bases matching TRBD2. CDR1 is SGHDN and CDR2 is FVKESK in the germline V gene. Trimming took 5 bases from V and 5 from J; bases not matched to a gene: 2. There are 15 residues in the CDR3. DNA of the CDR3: TGTGCCAGCAGCTGGGGACTAGCGGGGGGAGATACGCAGTATTTT. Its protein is CASSWGLAGGDTQYF.

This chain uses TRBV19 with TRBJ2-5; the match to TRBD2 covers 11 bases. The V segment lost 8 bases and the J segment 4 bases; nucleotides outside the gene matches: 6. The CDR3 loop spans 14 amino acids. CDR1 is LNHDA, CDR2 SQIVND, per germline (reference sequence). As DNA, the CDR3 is TGTGCCAGTCGGACTAGCGGGCTGGGAGAGACCCAGTACTTC. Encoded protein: CASRTSGLGETQYF.

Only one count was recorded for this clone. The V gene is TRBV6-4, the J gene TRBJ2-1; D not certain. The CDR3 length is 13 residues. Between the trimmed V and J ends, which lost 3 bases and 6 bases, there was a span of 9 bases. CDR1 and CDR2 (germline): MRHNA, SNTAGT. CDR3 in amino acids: CASSEQPINEQFF. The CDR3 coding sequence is TGTGCCAGCAGTGAGCAGCCCATCAATGAGCAGTTCTTC.

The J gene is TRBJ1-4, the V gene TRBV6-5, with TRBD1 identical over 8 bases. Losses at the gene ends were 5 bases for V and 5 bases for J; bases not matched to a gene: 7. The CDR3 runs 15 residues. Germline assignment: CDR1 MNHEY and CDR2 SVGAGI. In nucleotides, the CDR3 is TGTGCCAGCAGTAGACAGGGGTGGGACAATGAAAAACTGTTTTTT. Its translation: CASSRQGWDNEKLFF.